This T cell receptor beta chain was captured by sequencing in a study of T cell changes during pregnancy in multiple sclerosis (dated by TCRdb to 2018 to 2020). As for the study more broadly: The study looked at changes in the T cell repertoire across pregnancy in women with multiple sclerosis.

As regards this clone: Which antigen it targets is not known. Base quality data are lacking; no much larger clone is found one base away.

Library preparation was by the immunoSEQ multiplex PCR assay. TCRdb provides this immuneACCESS table in a form limited to in-frame rearrangements. Some clones are lacking; in checked studies, under half of them reflect an unresolved V gene, and why the rest are absent is not known. The sample table shows approximately 58,000 clones, and about 90% are seen once. The top ten clonotypes cover 0.16% of the sample. The sequencing here drew on CD4+ T cells from peripheral blood mononuclear cells, taken after pregnancy. This clonotype was sampled from a female donor in good health, enrolled as a control in a pregnancy study.

At the DNA level, the sequence is TGTGCCAGCAGCCAAGATGGACAATTAGGGGTTTACATTCAGTACTTC. This translates into CASSQDGQLGVYIQYF. The rearrangement joined TRBV7-9 to TRBJ2-4; the D gene is perhaps TRBD1, on 5 matching bases. Reading the germline V gene (reference sequence) gives CDR1 SEHNR and CDR2 FQNEAQ. Including cysteine and phenylalanine, the CDR3 has 16 amino acids. Only the CDR3 portion is preserved as DNA: 48 bases, with reading frame beginning at the first base. V is pared back by 5 bases and J by 8 bases, with 22 bases lying between the germline termini.